The T cell receptor beta chain described here comes from a study of metastatic and nonmetastatic thyroid tumors. Study overall: Across peripheral blood and tumor or nodule tissue samples taken from malignant and benign thyroid patients, the repertoires were compared with one another.

Broader study findings: Versus benign nodules, malignant thyroid tumors reportedly had significantly higher TCR beta diversity, in blood and tumor.

No patient received treatment before thyroid surgery. As processed by the authors: Variation in CDR3 across clinicopathological groups served as the basis for constructing a distant-metastasis classifier in papillary thyroid cancer. TCRdb reanalyzed the PCR reads with MiXCR. Here the V and J calls rest on TCRdb's processing, not on the authors' analysis. Here the sample spans almost 70,000 clones, 14% being singletons. This clone was seen at least ten times. Its antigen is unidentified. Trimming cost V 8 bases and J 2 bases, with 20 bases left between them. The CDR3 length is 16 residues. CDR1 is SNHLY, CDR2 FYNNEI, per germline.

The material sequenced was blood. The TCR comes from a male donor with papillary thyroid cancer or a benign thyroid nodule (not recorded which). Some clones in this sample may be carry-over from other donors' samples. J is TRBJ2-3 and V is TRBV2; tentatively, D is TRBD2 (6 bases). Here the CDR3 reads CASGSFSGSSTDTQYF. The CDR3 DNA reads as TGTGCCAGCGGATCCTTTAGCGGAAGTTCCACAGATACGCAGTATTTT.